These T cell receptor beta chains were read from a single sample in a study of human T cells and chemical hapten exposure. Each CDR3 protein is one row after TCRdb ran MiXCR on the RACE reads. The table records roughly 380,000 distinct CDR3 sequences, roughly 5% of them present only once. The material was whole blood, obtained in connection with sensitization to the hapten diphenylcyclopropenone (DPC). These receptors were taken from a woman in her forties or fifties with alopecia areata. Some clones in this sample may be carry-over from other donors' samples. CDR3s include the opening cysteine and the closing phenylalanine or tryptophan. Each record gives: D gene, V gene, CDR3 protein. The D gene is left open where the match is weak.

>-|TRBV10-2
CATSITILGYNEQFF
>-|TRBV30
CAWSVSRWTEAFF
>-|TRBV7-8
CASSLIEGLTYNEQFF
>-|TRBV27
CASSPFSGITDTQYF
>-|TRBV28
CASSYFSSDEQFF
>-|TRBV11-2
CASSLGGSVNTEAFF
>-|TRBV13
CASSRRSLASGQETQYF
>-|TRBV9
CASSAVLGDNEQFF
>TRBD2|TRBV18
CASSPPSSGLDTQYF
>TRBD1|TRBV11-2
CASSLPGQGHGTGELFF
>TRBD1|TRBV7-2
CASSFFPRTGLGETQYF
>-|TRBV11-3
CASSKYQETQYF
>-|TRBV29-1
CSVEDLMSDEQFF
>TRBD2|TRBV6-6
CASSYSKTSGSTDTQYF
>TRBD2|TRBV5-1
CASSSGTSGRTPDTQYF
>-|TRBV6-5
CASSYSSLGASSYNSPLHF
>-|TRBV6-6
CASFLSYGNTEAFF
>-|TRBV5-1
CASSWGETQYF
>-|TRBV3-1
CASSQDLVRSSSYNSPLHF
>-|TRBV9
CASSVGQLNTEAFF
>-|TRBV11-2
CASSLVGNEQYF
>-|TRBV28
CASSLFSGHPPYEQYF
>TRBD2|TRBV7-2
CASSSTSGRNYNEQFF
>-|TRBV29-1
CSAGQYNEKLFF
>-|TRBV2
CATQAGTFSDTQYF
>-|TRBV20-1
CSASEAGVGNQPQHF
>TRBD1|TRBV5-1
CASSLRQGASDTQYF
>TRBD1|TRBV27
CASSFQGADTEAFF
>-|TRBV11-2
CASSWDKRLYNEQFF
>-|TRBV7-2
CASSLGYSYEQYF
>-|TRBV2
CASRGTAHGYTF
>-|TRBV29-1
CSVARGVTDTQYF
>TRBD2|TRBV3-1
CASSPTGLPNEQYF